One sample yielded the 14 T cell receptor gamma chains listed below, sequenced in a study of human gamma delta and Vdelta1 T cells. Their antigens are not known. TCRdb re-called the PCR reads through CATT. The table has several thousand gamma-chain clones, around 42% seen once. Source material: Vdelta1 gamma-delta T cells from blood grown in culture (DOT cells). These receptors were obtained from a human donor in good health.

With respect to this clone: Other DNA sequences in the sample encode the same CDR3. The chain is built from TRGV8 and TRGJ1 or TRGJ2. Losses at the gene ends were 1 base for V and 4 bases for J; bases not matched to a gene: 4. The length of the CDR3 is 13 residues. Germline assignment: CDR1 VENAVY and CDR2 YDSYNSRV. DNA of the CDR3: TGTGCCACCTGGGATAGACGATATTATAAGAAACTCTTT. It translates to CATWDRRYYKKLF.

This clone was counted only a few times. The genes are TRGV2 and TRGJ1 or TRGJ2. J was trimmed by 8 bases and V by 0 bases; bases with no gene match: 4. This CDR3 comprises 12 residues. Germline lookup yields CDR1 EGSNGY and CDR2 YDSYNSKV. The CDR3 coding sequence is TGTGCCACCTGGGACGGGCAAAATAAGAAACTCTTT. Amino acid sequence: CATWDGQNKKLF.

About this clone: The junction differs from germline at one of its ends, possibly a read error. V usage is TRGV4 and J usage is TRGJ1 or TRGJ2. CDR3 length: 13 amino acids. The V gene's germline CDR1 is EGSTGY and CDR2 YDSYTSSV. The CDR3: CAPWDPNYYKKLF. CDR3 in DNA: TGTGCCCCCTGGGATCCCAATTATTATAAGAAACTCTTT.

The chain joins TRGV2 to TRGJ1 or TRGJ2. Germline CDR1 reads EGSNGY; CDR2 reads YDSYNSKV. The CDR3 length is 17 residues. Trimming took 6 bases from V and 0 from J; bases not matched to a gene: 17. CDR3 in amino acids: CATWPGGYNSNYYKKLF. DNA for the CDR3: TGTGCCACCTGGCCGGGGGGATATAATTCGAATTATTATAAGAAACTCTTT.

This clone was picked up a small number of times. J is TRGJP2 and V is TRGV10. TRGV10 carries the ORF label, with uncertain function. The CDR3 contains 14 residues. V lost 8 bases to trimming and J lost 4 bases; unmatched junction nucleotides: 8. CDR3 DNA sequence: TGTGCTGCGTGGGATAGGAATAGTGATTGGATCAAGACGTTT. Protein: CAAWDRNSDWIKTF.

In its sample, this clone was seen a few times. The sample carries other DNA sequences with the same CDR3. V and J are TRGV2 and TRGJ1 or TRGJ2. From germline, CDR1 is EGSNGY and CDR2 YDSYNSKV. J was trimmed by 0 bases and V by 0 bases; bases with no gene match: 5. This CDR3 has 15 residues. For the CDR3, the DNA is TGTGCCACCTGGGACGGGCCCCCGAATTATTATAAGAAACTCTTT. Its protein product is CATWDGPPNYYKKLF.

This clone turned up a few times. The chain links TRGV2 to TRGJ1 or TRGJ2. V shed 2 bases, J shed 7 bases, and the junction held 8 bases outside the gene matches. The CDR3 runs 13 residues. Germline CDR1 reads EGSNGY; CDR2 reads YDSYNSKV. Written as DNA, the CDR3 is TGTGCCACCTGGGACGCCCTGGGGTATAAGAAACTCTTT. It translates to CATWDALGYKKLF.

As regards this clone: Given a much more abundant clone one base away, this may be a read error. Other DNA sequences in this sample translate to the same CDR3. The chain joins TRGV5 to TRGJ1 or TRGJ2. Germline V gene data show CDR1 as VINAFY and CDR2 as YDVSNSKD. The CDR3 is 13 amino acids. V lost 0 bases to trimming and J lost 7 bases; unmatched junction nucleotides: 6. The DNA of the CDR3 is TGTGCCACCTGGGACAGGCCAAGGTATAAGAAACTCTTT. This translates into CATWDRPRYKKLF.

To note about this clone: In the same sample, other DNA sequences code for this CDR3. The chain employs TRGV2 and TRGJ1 or TRGJ2. CDR3 size: 15 residues. The ends lost 1 base at V and 0 bases at J; junction bases unmatched: 6. The germline V gene has CDR1 EGSNGY and CDR2 YDSYNSKV. CDR3 amino acids: CATWDGPPNYYKKLF. CDR3 DNA: TGTGCCACCTGGGACGGTCCCCCGAATTATTATAAGAAACTCTTT.

This clone counts as large. This specimen includes other DNA sequences encoding the same CDR3. This chain links TRGV8 with TRGJP2. CDR3 size: 13 residues. Unmatched junction bases numbered 0, after V lost 1 base and J lost 4 bases. In germline, CDR1 is VENAVY, CDR2 YDSYNSRV. The DNA of the CDR3 is TGTGCCACCTGGGATAGTAGTGATTGGATCAAGACGTTT. Protein product: CATWDSSDWIKTF.

This clone was counted between two and nine times. The chain has TRGV3 and TRGJ1 or TRGJ2. The germline V gene has CDR1 VTNTFY and CDR2 YDVSTARD (reference sequence). This CDR3 has 13 residues. V trimming: 0 bases; J trimming: 7 bases; junction bases outside the gene matches: 6. The CDR3 DNA is TGTGCCACCTGGGACAGGCATCGGTATAAGAAACTCTTT. It encodes CATWDRHRYKKLF.

V gene TRGV2 combines with J gene TRGJP2. The V and J ends lost 0 bases and 8 bases, in that order; junction bases with no gene match: 6. CDR1 is EGSNGY, CDR2 YDSYNSKV, per germline. The CDR3 is 14 amino acids. The CDR3 reads CATWDGRCDWIKTF. The CDR3 nucleotides read TGTGCCACCTGGGACGGGCGCTGCGATTGGATCAAGACGTTT.

The V and J genes are TRGV8 and TRGJP1. The CDR3 has 20 amino acids. Germline V gives CDR1 VENAVY, CDR2 YDSYNSRV. V shed 3 bases and J 0 bases; nucleotides not matched to a gene: 19. CDR3 nucleotide sequence: TGTGCCACCTGGGATTTTGGCAATGAACTGGATTATACCACTGGTTGGTTCAAGATATTT. This codes for CATWDFGNELDYTTGWFKIF.

This clone was detected only once. This chain uses TRGV2 with TRGJP2. The CDR3 totals 17 residues. With 2 bases clipped from V and 2 bases from J, the junction kept 11 bases outside the gene matches. Germline V gene lookup returns CDR1 EGSNGY and CDR2 YDSYNSKV. CDR3 sequence reads: CATWDDREESSDWIKTF. The CDR3 DNA sequence: TGTGCCACCTGGGACGACCGGGAGGAGAGTAGTGATTGGATCAAGACGTTT.